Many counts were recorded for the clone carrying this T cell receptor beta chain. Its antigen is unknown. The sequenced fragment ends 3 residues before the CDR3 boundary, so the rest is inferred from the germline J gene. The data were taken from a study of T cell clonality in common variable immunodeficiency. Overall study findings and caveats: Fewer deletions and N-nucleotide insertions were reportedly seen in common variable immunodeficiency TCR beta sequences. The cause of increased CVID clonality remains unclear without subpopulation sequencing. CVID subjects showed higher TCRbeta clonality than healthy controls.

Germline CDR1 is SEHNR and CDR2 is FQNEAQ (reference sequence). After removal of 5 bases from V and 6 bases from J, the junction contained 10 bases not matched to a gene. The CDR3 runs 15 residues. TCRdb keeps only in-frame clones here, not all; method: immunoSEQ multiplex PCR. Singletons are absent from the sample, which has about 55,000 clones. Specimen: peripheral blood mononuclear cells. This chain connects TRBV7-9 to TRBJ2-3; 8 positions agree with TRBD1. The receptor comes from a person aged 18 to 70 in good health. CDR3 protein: CASSLQGARSDTQYF. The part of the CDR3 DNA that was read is TGTGCCAGCAGCCTTCAGGGGGCCAGATCGGATACG. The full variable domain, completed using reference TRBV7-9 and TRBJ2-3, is DTGVSQNPRHKITKRGQNVTFRCDPISEHNRLYWYRQTLGQGPEFLTYFQNEAQLEKSRLLSDRFSAERPKGSFSTLEIQRTEQGDSAMYLCASSLQGARSDTQYFGPGTRLTVL.